This T cell receptor (beta chain) is from a study of T cells in Graves' hyperthyroidism and ophthalmopathy (dated by TCRdb to the late 2010s). Looking at the study overall: Peripheral blood samples were taken at the time of initial diagnosis, prior to any treatment. Thyroid tissue and blood T-cell repertoires from six Graves' hyperthyroidism patients were also compared in the study. Prospective prediction of ophthalmopathy was tested in an independent validation cohort of under 20 hyperthyroidism patients and some 17 patients who later progressed to ophthalmopathy. After sampling, hyperthyroidism patients received methimazole starting at 30 mg daily, and ophthalmopathy patients received high-dose intravenous methylprednisolone. To identify distinguishing TCR V-J signatures, a discovery cohort of roughly 100 patients was used, comprising 43 with Graves' ophthalmopathy and some 60 with stable Graves' hyperthyroidism. The 90 or so discovery patients were randomly split 7:3 into training and test sets. TCR Vbeta CDR3 sequencing of approximately 140 peripheral blood samples (over 40 ophthalmopathy, roughly 74 hyperthyroidism and approximately 17 progressor patients) is reported in the paper. Study-wide conclusions, independent of this receptor: During validation, the model predicted progression to ophthalmopathy a median of approximately 6.5 months ahead of onset, with 60% to 71% sensitivity and less than 85% specificity. No statistical method was used to fix the sample size in advance, and group allocation was not hidden from the investigators. A 13 V-J signature model separated ophthalmopathy from stable hyperthyroidism, with approximately 86% sensitivity and about 81% specificity in cross-validation and 80%/75% in testing. Most expanded thyroid clonotypes (frequency above 0.001) were also detected in blood, a finding suggesting that blood repertoires may reflect thyroid immune responses.

At least ten counts were recorded for this clonotype. No cognate antigen has been identified for it. Nothing much larger sits one base from this clone, and base qualities are not available. The TCR beta CDR3 regions were amplified from RNA transcripts. For the first round of RT-PCR on the TCR CDR3, the HTBI primer set was used together with the Qiagen OneStep RT-PCR kit. The libraries were constructed in a second round of multiplex PCR and then size-selected and purified. Paired-end sequencing of the libraries was performed with 100 bp reads on an Illumina HiSeq2000. From the authors' description of their analysis: SOAPnuke was used to process the raw data, removing reads that contained adapters or uncalled bases, had a mean Phred below 15, or lacked an exact match to the constant primer or identifier. High-quality paired reads were merged using COPE v1.2.5, and each unique nucleotide sequence was defined as a clonotype. MiTCR v1.1 was used to align clonotypes to the IMGT TRBV, TRBD and TRBJ reference segments. The analysis was restricted to V-J combinations with a frequency above 0.0001, which together covered over 99% of the repertoires. A TCS score was defined as the ratio of F50 (clonal expansion) to E x V (chaos), with BLOSUM62-based TCRdist applied between CDR3 peptides within each V-J. Welch's t-statistics and random forest reduced fewer than 550 V-J features to roughly 13, which were used in a naive Bayes classifier (R e1071). TCRdb reran the public reads through fastp at Q25 and MiXCR, keeping productive beta chains. Each record represents a unique CDR3 protein, reported with the most common genes and DNA among its rows. The V and J calls reflect TCRdb's pipeline rather than the authors' work. Across this sample there are under 350,000 distinct CDR3 sequences, with 13% seen only once. The top ten hold approximately 8.6% of the sample.

Hyperthyroidism patients were newly diagnosed, with disease duration under 2 months, and aged 18 to 65 years. Any patient with an uncontrolled infection, another autoimmune disease, pregnancy or lactation was excluded. Diagnoses were based on clinical symptoms, serum thyroxine and TRAb, thyroid ultrasound and orbital computed tomography. Blood from progressor patients was collected at the time of first diagnosis with hyperthyroidism, before any ophthalmopathy symptoms had appeared. PBMCs were isolated from around 10 ml of fresh peripheral blood by Ficoll-Paque density gradient centrifugation. Progressor patients were defined as those initially diagnosed with Graves' hyperthyroidism in whom ophthalmopathy developed during follow-up. Total RNA was extracted with Trizol reagent, and quality was checked on an Agilent 2100 Bioanalyzer. In the germline V gene, CDR1 corresponds to MDHEN and CDR2 to SYDVKM. V ends up 4 bases short and J 6 bases short, with an unmatched junction base count of 11. The CDR3, cysteine through phenylalanine, is 17 amino acids long. Only the CDR3 DNA is retained, 51 bases long and in frame from the first base.

The sample taken for sequencing was blood. The chain is encoded by TRBV28 joined to TRBJ2-1; 11 central bases correspond to TRBD1. The receptor's source is a woman aged 30 to 39 with Graves' hyperthyroidism that later progressed to Graves' ophthalmopathy. The nucleotide sequence reads TGTGCCAGCAGTTCCCTCCGGACAGGGGGCGCGTTCAATGAGCAGTTCTTC. Translated, this is CASSSLRTGGAFNEQFF.